A selection of T cell receptor beta chains follows, all from one sample in a study of T cells expressing NK-cell markers. TCRdb reprocessed the 5' RACE reads, keeping one entry per CDR3 protein, no DNA. This table holds more than 400,000 distinct CDR3 sequences. Sequences were obtained from blood T cells: a sorted CD56 or NKG2C T cell subset, CD4+ or CD8+ T cells, or bulk PBMC T cells (not recorded which). These receptors were taken from a woman between 18 and 69 years old in good health. Each CDR3 is given with its conserved first and last residue.

>TRBJ2-1|TRBV20-1
CSAKRENEQFF
>TRBJ2-1|TRBV7-2
CASRAGGPDEQFF
>TRBJ1-5|TRBV19
CASRGDRGPRQPQHF
>TRBJ2-4|TRBV20-1
CSATGTSVTFSKNIQYF
>TRBJ1-4|TRBV20-1
CSARDPVPANEKLFF
>TRBJ2-1|TRBV11-3
CASSLGWDSSYNEQFF
>TRBJ2-1|TRBV27
CASSPPPGYYNEQFF
>TRBJ2-3|TRBV20-1
CSARTQLGGSREDTQYF
>TRBJ2-3|TRBV5-1
CASSLVAGADTQYF
>TRBJ2-1|TRBV7-2
CASSRGLHEQFF
>TRBJ2-1|TRBV20-1
CSARRGPSYNEQFF
>TRBJ1-4|TRBV9
CASSVEQGPEKLFF
>TRBJ2-7|TRBV20-1
CSARGPTRYEQYF
>TRBJ2-7|TRBV20-1
CSARGVGTSGTEQYF
>TRBJ2-7|TRBV12-3/TRBV12-4
CASSSGRGVGGIYEQYF
>TRBJ2-1|TRBV6-2/TRBV6-3
CASTQMGRISYNEQFF